The rows below give T cell receptor beta chains drawn from one sample of a study of cytomegalovirus exposure and HLA in healthy donors. Only in-frame clones appear in the TCRdb table, and some are missing; sequencing was by immunoSEQ multiplex PCR. Counted here are approximately 270,000 clones, roughly 89% occurring once; the ten biggest clones make up more than 0.35%. Sequenced: PBMCs. The receptors here all came from a woman younger than 30 in good health and CMV-seronegative. The CDR3 runs from the conserved cysteine through the conserved F or W. A D gene is named only where the DNA matches it firmly.

d_call: -; v_call: TRBV19; j_call: TRBJ2-2; cdr3_nt: TGTGCCAGTCCAGACAGCAACACCGGGGAGCTGTTTTTT; cdr3_aa: CASPDSNTGELFF
d_call: TRBD1; v_call: TRBV7-8; j_call: TRBJ1-2; cdr3_nt: TGTGCCAGCAGCTTGGGACAGGGGACCTATGGCTACACCTTC; cdr3_aa: CASSLGQGTYGYTF
d_call: -; v_call: TRBV28; j_call: TRBJ2-7; cdr3_nt: TGTGCCAGCAGTTTTCGGGGAAGCTCCTACGAGCAGTACTTC; cdr3_aa: CASSFRGSSYEQYF
d_call: TRBD1; v_call: TRBV6-4; j_call: TRBJ2-7; cdr3_nt: TGTGCCAGGTCCGGGGGGACAGGGAAAAGTGAGCAGTACTTC; cdr3_aa: CARSGGTGKSEQYF
d_call: -; v_call: TRBV5-6; j_call: TRBJ2-3; cdr3_nt: TGTGCCAGCAGCTTGGGGACAGTGTACGATCGAGATACGCAGTATTTT; cdr3_aa: CASSLGTVYDRDTQYF
d_call: -; v_call: TRBV19; j_call: TRBJ2-1; cdr3_nt: TGTGCCAGTAGTACGGACTTCTCGTTCACCTACAATGAGCAGTTCTTC; cdr3_aa: CASSTDFSFTYNEQFF
d_call: -; v_call: TRBV15; j_call: TRBJ1-2; cdr3_nt: TGTGCCACCAGCACACACCTTCAGGGTGGGTATGGCTACACCTTC; cdr3_aa: CATSTHLQGGYGYTF
d_call: TRBD2; v_call: TRBV19; j_call: TRBJ2-3; cdr3_nt: TGTGCCAGTAGCTTACTAGCGGGGTTGGGGCCGGATACGCAGTATTTT; cdr3_aa: CASSLLAGLGPDTQYF
d_call: -; v_call: TRBV11-1; j_call: TRBJ1-4; cdr3_nt: TGTGCCAGCAGCTTATCTACGGGAGCTAATGAAAAACTGTTTTTT; cdr3_aa: CASSLSTGANEKLFF
d_call: TRBD1; v_call: TRBV7-9; j_call: TRBJ1-1; cdr3_nt: TGTGCCAGCAGCTTAAGGACAGGGACTCGACCCGTACGAGCTTTCTTT; cdr3_aa: CASSLRTGTRPVRAFF
d_call: -; v_call: TRBV10-1; j_call: TRBJ2-7; cdr3_nt: TGCGCCAGCAGTGAGGTCATCCAGGGTCCCTACGAGCAGTACTTC; cdr3_aa: CASSEVIQGPYEQYF
d_call: -; v_call: TRBV4-3; j_call: TRBJ1-1; cdr3_nt: TGCGCCAGCAGCCAAGATCTCCAGTTTGCGGACACTGAAGCTTTCTTT; cdr3_aa: CASSQDLQFADTEAFF
d_call: -; v_call: TRBV6-5; j_call: TRBJ1-2; cdr3_nt: TGTGCCAGCAGTTACTCAGGCAGGGCTGGTGGCTACACCTTC; cdr3_aa: CASSYSGRAGGYTF
d_call: -; v_call: TRBV19; j_call: TRBJ1-6; cdr3_nt: TGTGCCAGTAGCCACCGGGACTATAATTCACCCCTCCACTTT; cdr3_aa: CASSHRDYNSPLHF
d_call: TRBD1; v_call: TRBV30; j_call: TRBJ2-3; cdr3_nt: TGTGCCTGGAGTGCGGAGCGTCAGGGGGCGGCCACAGATACGCAGTATTTT; cdr3_aa: CAWSAERQGAATDTQYF